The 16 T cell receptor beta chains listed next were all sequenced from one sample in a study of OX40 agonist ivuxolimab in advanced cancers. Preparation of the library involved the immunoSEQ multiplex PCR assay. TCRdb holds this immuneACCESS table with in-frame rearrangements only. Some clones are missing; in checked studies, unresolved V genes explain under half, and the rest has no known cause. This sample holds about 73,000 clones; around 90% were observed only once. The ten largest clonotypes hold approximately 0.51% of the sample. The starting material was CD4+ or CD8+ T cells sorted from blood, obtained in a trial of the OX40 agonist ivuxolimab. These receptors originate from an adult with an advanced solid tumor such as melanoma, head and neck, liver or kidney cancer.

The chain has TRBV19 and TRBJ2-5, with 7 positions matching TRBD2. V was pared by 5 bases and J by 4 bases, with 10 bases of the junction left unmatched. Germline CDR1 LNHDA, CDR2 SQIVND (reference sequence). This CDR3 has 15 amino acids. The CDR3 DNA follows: TGTGCCAGTAGTCCCGTGGGAGTAGCGGGAGAGACCCAGTACTTC. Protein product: CASSPVGVAGETQYF. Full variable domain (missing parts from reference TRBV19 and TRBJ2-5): DGGITQSPKYLFRKEGQNVTLSCEQNLNHDAMYWYRQDPGQGLRLIYYSQIVNDFQKGDIAEGYSVSREKKESFPLTVTSAQKNPTAFYLCASSPVGVAGETQYFGPGTRLLVL.

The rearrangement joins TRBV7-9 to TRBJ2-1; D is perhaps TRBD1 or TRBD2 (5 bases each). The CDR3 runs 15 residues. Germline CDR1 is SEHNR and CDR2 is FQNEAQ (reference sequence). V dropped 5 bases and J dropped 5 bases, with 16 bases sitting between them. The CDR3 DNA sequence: TGTGCCAGCAGCCCGCACCGGGACCCCCACAATGAGCAGTTCTTC. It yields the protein CASSPHRDPHNEQFF.

This CDR3 reads CASSSTPIGTADNEKLFF. The CDR3 bases are TGCGCCAGCAGTAGTACCCCGATAGGGACGGCCGATAATGAAAAACTGTTTTTT. The rearrangement links TRBV10-2 to TRBJ1-4; maybe TRBD1 (5 bases). Germline CDR1 reads WSHSY; CDR2 reads SAAADI. Trimming shortened V by 5 bases and J by 4 bases, and 23 bases separated the two germline ends. The CDR3 sequence is 18 residues long.

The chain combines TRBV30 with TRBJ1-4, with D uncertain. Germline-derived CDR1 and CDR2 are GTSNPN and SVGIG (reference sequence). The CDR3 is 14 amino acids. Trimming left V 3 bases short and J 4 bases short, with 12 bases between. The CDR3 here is CAWRRQGFNEKLFF. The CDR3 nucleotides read TGTGCCTGGAGGAGACAAGGATTTAATGAAAAACTGTTTTTT.

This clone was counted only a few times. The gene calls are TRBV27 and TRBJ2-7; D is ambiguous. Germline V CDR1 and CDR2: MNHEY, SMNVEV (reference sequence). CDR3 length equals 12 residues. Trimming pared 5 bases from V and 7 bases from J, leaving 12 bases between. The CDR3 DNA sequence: TGTGCCAGCAGTCCCCTAGTGGGGGAGCAGTACTTC. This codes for CASSPLVGEQYF.

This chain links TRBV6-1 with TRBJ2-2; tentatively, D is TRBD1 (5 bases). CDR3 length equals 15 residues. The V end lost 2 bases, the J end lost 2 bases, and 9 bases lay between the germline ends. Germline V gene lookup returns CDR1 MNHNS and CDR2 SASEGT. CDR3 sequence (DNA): TGTGCCAGCAGTGAACTACAGGTTAACACCGGGGAGCTGTTTTTT. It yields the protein CASSELQVNTGELFF.

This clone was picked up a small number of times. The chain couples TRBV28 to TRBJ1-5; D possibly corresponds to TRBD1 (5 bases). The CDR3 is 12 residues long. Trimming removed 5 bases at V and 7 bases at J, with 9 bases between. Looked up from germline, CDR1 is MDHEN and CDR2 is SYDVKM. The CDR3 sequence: CASSGGGQPQHF. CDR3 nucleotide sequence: TGTGCCAGCAGTGGGGGAGGGCAGCCCCAGCATTTT.

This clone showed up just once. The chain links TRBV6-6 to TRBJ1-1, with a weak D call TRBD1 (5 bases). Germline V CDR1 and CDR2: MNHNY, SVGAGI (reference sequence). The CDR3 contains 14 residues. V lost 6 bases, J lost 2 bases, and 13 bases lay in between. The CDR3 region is CASRPLGLNTEAFF. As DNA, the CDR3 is TGTGCCAGCAGGCCCCTGGGGCTAAACACTGAAGCTTTCTTT.

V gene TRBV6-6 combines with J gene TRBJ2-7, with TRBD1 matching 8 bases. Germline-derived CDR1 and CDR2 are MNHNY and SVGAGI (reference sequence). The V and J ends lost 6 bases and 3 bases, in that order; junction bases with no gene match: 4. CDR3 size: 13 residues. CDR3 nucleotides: TGTGCCAGCAGCGGGGACAGGAACTACGAGCAGTACTTC. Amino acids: CASSGDRNYEQYF.

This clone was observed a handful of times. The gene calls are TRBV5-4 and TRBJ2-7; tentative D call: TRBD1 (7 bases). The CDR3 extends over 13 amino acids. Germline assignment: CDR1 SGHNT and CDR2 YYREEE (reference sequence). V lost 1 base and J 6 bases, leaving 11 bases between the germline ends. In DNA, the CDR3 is TGTGCCAGCAGCTTGTCAGGGGGGCTCGAGCAGTACTTC. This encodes CASSLSGGLEQYF.

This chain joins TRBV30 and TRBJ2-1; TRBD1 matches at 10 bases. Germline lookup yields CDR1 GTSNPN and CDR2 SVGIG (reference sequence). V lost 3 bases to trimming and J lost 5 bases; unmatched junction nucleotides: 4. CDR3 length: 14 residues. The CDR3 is CAWRTGGIDNEQFF. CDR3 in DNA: TGTGCCTGGAGGACAGGGGGCATCGACAATGAGCAGTTCTTC.

The CDR3 region has the DNA TGTGCCAGCAGCTTGTTATACTATGGCTACACCTTC. Its translation: CASSLLYYGYTF. The V call is TRBV5-5, the J call TRBJ1-2; D unclear. This CDR3 is 12 amino acids long. Germline lookup yields CDR1 SGHKS and CDR2 YYEKEE (reference sequence). V was clipped by 1 base and J by 3 bases, with 4 bases between them.

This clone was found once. Here the CDR3 reads CASTPWAGTGNNEQFF. The CDR3 DNA reads TGTGCCAGCACTCCCTGGGCCGGGACAGGGAACAATGAGCAGTTCTTC. This chain links TRBV28 with TRBJ2-1; TRBD1 matches at 9 bases. The CDR3 runs to 16 residues. Germline V CDR1 and CDR2: MDHEN, SYDVKM. V lost 7 bases to trimming and J lost 5 bases; unmatched junction nucleotides: 12.

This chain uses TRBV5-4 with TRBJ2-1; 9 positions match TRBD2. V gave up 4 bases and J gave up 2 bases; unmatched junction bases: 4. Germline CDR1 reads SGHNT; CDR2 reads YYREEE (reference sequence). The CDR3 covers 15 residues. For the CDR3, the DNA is TGTGCCAGCAGCATAGCGGGAGTCACCTACAATGAGCAGTTCTTC. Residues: CASSIAGVTYNEQFF.

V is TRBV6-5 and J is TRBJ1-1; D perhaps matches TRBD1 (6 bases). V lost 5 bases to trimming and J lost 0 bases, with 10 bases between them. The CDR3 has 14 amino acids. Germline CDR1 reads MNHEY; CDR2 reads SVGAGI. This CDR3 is CASSLGQMNTEAFF. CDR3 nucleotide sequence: TGTGCCAGCAGTCTCGGACAGATGAACACTGAAGCTTTCTTT.

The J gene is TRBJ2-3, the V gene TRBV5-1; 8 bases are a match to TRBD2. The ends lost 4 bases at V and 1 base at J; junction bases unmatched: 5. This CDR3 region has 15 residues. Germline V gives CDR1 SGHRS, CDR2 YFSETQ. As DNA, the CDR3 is TGCGCCAGCAGCCGCACTAGCGGAGGCACAGATACGCAGTATTTT. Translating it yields CASSRTSGGTDTQYF.